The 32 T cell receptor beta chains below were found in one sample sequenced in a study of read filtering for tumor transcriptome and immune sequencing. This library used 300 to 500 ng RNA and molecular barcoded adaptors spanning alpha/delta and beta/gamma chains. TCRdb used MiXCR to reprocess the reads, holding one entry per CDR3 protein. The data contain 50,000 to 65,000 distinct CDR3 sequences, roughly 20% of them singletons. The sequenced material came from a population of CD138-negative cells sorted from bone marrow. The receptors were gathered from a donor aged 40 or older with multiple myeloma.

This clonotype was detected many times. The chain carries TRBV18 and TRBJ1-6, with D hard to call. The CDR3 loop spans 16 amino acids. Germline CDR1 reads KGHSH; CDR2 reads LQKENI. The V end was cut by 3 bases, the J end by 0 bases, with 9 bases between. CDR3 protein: CASSPGGSSYNSPLHF. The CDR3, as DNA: TGTGCCAGCTCACCGGGTGGGAGCTCCTATAATTCACCCCTCCACTTT.

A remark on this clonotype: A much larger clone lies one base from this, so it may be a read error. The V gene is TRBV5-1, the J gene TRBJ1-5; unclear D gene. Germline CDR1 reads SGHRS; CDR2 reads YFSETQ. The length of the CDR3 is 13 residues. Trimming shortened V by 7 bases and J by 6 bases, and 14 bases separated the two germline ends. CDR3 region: CASGLHGGQPQHF. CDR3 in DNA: TGCGCCAGCGGCCTACACGGCGGTCAGCCCCAGCATTTT.

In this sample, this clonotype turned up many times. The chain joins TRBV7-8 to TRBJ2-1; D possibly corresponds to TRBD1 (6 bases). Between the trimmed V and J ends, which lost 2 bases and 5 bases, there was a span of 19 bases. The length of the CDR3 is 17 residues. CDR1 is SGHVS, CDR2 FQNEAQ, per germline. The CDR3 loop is CASSLKGRSGANNEQFF. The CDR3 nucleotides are TGTGCCAGCAGCTTAAAGGGTCGGTCAGGGGCTAACAATGAGCAGTTCTTC. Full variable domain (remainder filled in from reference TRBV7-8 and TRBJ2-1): GAGVSQSPRYKVAKRGQDVALRCDPISGHVSLFWYQQALGQGPEFLTYFQNEAQLDKSGLPSDRFFAERPEGSVSTLKIQRTQQEDSAVYLCASSLKGRSGANNEQFFGPGTRLTVL.

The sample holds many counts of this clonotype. The CDR3 protein is CASSLDATSGWRPDEQFF. CDR3 coding DNA: TGTGCCAGCAGCTTGGACGCGACTAGCGGGTGGAGACCCGATGAGCAGTTCTTC. This chain joins TRBV5-5 and TRBJ2-1; TRBD2 agrees at 10 bases. Germline V gene data show CDR1 as SGHKS and CDR2 as YYEKEE (reference sequence). V trimming: 0 bases; J trimming: 8 bases; junction bases outside the gene matches: 14. This CDR3 has 18 amino acids.

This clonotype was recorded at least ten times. The CDR3 reads CASTNLGTANTEAFF. The CDR3 region has the DNA TGTGCCAGCACTAATCTTGGGACAGCGAACACTGAAGCTTTCTTT. This chain links TRBV2 with TRBJ1-1; 7 bases align to TRBD1. This CDR3 contains 15 residues. Germline CDR1 reads SNHLY; CDR2 reads FYNNEI. The trim removed 7 bases at V and 1 base at J, leaving 9 bases unmatched.

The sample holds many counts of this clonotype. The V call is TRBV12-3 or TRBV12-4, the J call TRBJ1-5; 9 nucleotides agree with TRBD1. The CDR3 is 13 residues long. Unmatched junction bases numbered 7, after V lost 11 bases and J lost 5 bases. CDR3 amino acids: CASRQGGDQPQHF. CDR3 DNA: TGTGCCTCCCGACAGGGGGGCGATCAGCCCCAGCATTTT.

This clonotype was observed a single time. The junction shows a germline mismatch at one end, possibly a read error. Here the CDR3 DNA reads TGTGCCAGCAGCGAAGGAATAGGCCCAACCGAGGAGACCCAGTGCTTC. This codes for CASSEGIGPTEETQCF. V is TRBV2 and J is TRBJ2-5; D gene ambiguous. The CDR3 contains 16 residues. Germline V gene data show CDR1 as SNHLY and CDR2 as FYNNEI.

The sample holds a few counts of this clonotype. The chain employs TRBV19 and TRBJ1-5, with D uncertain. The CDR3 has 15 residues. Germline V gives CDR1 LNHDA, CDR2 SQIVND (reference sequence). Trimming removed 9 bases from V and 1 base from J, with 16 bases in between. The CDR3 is CASAFLAESNQPQHF. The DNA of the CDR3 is TGTGCCAGCGCTTTCTTGGCGGAAAGCAATCAGCCCCAGCATTTT.

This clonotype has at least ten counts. In DNA, the CDR3 is TGCAGCGTTGACAGGGGGTCCGACGAGCAGTACTTC. Translation: CSVDRGSDEQYF. The V and J genes are TRBV29-1 and TRBJ2-7, with 7 positions matching TRBD1. The germline gives CDR1 SQVTM, CDR2 ANQGSEA. The CDR3 is 12 residues long. Unmatched junction bases numbered 4, after V lost 3 bases and J lost 5 bases.

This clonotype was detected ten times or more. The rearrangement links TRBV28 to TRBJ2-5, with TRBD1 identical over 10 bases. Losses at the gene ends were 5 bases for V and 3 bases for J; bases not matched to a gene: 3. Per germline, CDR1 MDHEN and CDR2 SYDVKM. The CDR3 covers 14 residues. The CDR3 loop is CASSTGTGEETQYF. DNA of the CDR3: TGTGCCAGCAGTACCGGGACAGGGGAAGAGACCCAGTACTTC.

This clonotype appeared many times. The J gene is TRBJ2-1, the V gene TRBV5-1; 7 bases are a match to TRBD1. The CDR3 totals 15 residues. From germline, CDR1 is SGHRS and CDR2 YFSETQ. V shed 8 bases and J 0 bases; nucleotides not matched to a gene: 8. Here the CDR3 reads CASHDGTVSYNEQFF. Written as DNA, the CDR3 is TGCGCCAGTCACGACGGGACAGTCTCCTACAATGAGCAGTTCTTC.

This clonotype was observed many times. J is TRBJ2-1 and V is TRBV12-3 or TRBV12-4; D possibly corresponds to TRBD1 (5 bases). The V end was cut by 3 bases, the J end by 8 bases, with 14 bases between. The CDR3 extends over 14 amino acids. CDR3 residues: CASSFSRQTDEQFF. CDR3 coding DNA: TGTGCCAGCAGTTTCTCTAGACAGACCGATGAGCAGTTCTTC.

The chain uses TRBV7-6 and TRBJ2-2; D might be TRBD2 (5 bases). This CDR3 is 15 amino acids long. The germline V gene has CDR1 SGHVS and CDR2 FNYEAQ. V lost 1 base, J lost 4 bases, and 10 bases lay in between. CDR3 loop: CASSLEGRATGELFF. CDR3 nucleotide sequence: TGTGCCAGCAGCTTAGAAGGGCGGGCCACCGGGGAGCTGTTTTTT.

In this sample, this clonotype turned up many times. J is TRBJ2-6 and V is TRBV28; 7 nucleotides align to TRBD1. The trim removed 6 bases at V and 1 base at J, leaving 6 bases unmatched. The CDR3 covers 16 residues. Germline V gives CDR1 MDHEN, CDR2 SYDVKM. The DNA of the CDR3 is TGTGCCAGCAGACCCTACAGGGGTTCTGGGGCCAACGTCCTGACTTTC. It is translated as CASRPYRGSGANVLTF.

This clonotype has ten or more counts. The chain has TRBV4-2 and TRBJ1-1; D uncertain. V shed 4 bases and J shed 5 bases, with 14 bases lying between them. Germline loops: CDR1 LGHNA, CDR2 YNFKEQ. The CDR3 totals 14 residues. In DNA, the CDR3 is TGTGCCAGCAGCCGGGCCCCCGGAGGGACTGAAGCTTTCTTT. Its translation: CASSRAPGGTEAFF.

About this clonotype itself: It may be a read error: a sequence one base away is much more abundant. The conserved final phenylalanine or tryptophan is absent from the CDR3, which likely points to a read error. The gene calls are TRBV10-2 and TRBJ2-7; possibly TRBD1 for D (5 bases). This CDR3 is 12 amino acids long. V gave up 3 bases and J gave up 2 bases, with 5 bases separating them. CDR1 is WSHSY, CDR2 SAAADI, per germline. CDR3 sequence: CASSEQAYEQYL. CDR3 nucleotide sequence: TGCGCCAGCAGTGAACAGGCCTACGAGCAGTACCTC.

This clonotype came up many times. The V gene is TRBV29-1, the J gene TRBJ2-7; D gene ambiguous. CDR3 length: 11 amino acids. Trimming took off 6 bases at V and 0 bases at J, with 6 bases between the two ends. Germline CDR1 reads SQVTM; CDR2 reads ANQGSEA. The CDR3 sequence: CSVGLSYEQYF. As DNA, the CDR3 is TGCAGCGTGGGCCTCTCCTACGAGCAGTACTTC.

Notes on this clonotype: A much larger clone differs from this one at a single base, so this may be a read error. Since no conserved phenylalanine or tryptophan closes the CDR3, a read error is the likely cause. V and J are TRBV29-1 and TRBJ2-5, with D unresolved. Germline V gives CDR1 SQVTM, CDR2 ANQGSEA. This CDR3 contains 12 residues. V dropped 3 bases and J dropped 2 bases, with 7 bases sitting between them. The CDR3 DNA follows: TGCAGCGTTGAGGAACAACAAGAGACCCAGTACTCC. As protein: CSVEEQQETQYS.

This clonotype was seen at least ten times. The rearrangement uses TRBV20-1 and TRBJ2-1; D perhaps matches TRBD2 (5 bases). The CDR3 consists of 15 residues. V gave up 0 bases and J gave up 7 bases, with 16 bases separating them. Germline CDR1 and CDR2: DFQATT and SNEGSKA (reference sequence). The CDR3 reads CSARDLNPPGNEQFF. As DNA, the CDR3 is TGCAGTGCTAGAGATCTAAACCCCCCGGGGAATGAGCAGTTCTTC.

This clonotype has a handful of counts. CDR3 nucleotide sequence: TGTGCCAGCAGTGAACGCGGGAGGCACAATGAGCAGTTCTTC. Translating it yields CASSERGRHNEQFF. The chain uses TRBV25-1 and TRBJ2-1, with 8 nucleotides matching TRBD2. The CDR3 contains 14 residues. Germline CDR1 reads MGHDK; CDR2 reads SYGVNS. J was trimmed by 5 bases and V by 2 bases; bases with no gene match: 2.

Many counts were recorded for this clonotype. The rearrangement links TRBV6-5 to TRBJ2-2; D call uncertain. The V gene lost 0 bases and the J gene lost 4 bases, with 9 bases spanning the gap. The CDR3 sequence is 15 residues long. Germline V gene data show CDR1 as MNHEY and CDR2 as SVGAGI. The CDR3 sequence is CASSYSIGSTGELFF. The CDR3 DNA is TGTGCCAGCAGTTACTCGATAGGTTCCACCGGGGAGCTGTTTTTT.

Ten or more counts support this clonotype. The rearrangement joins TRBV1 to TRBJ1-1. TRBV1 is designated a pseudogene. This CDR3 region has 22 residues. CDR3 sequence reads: CTSSPSLRASPLTPPRRAEAFF. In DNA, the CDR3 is TGCACCAGCAGCCCTTCACTGCGAGCCTCACCTTTGACGCCTCCGAGAAGGGCTGAAGCTTTCTTT.

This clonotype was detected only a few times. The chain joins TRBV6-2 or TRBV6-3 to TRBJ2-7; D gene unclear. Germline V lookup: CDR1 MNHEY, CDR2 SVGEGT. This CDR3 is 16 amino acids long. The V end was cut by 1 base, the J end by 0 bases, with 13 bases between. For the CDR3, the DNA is TGTGCCAGCAGTTACTATGTGGCAAGGAGCTCCTACGAGCAGTACTTC. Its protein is CASSYYVARSSYEQYF.

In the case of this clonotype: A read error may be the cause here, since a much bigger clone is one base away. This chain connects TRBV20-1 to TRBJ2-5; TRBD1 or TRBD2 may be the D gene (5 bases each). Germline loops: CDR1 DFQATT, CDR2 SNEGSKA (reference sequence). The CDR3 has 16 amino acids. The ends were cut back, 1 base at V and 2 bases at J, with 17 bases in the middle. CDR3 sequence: CSARGGAGTWQETQYF. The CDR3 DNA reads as TGCAGTGCTAGAGGTGGTGCAGGGACGTGGCAAGAGACCCAGTACTTC.

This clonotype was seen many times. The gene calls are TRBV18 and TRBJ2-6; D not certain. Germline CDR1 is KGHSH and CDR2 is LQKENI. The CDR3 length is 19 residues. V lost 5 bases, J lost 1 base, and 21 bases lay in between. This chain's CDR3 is CASSKPPPIPFSGANVLTF. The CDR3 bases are TGTGCCAGCTCAAAACCACCGCCGATACCTTTTTCTGGGGCCAACGTCCTGACTTTC.

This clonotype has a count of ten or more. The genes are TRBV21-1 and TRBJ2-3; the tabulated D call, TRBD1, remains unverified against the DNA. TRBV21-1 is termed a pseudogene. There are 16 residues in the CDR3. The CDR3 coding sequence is TGTGCCAGCAGCAAAGGGGCGAGGGACCGCACAGATACGCAGTATTTT. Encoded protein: CASSKGARDRTDTQYF.

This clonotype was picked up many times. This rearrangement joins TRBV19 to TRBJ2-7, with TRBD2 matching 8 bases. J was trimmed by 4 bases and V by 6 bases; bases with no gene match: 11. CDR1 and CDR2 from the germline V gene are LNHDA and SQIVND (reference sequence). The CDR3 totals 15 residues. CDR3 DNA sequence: TGTGCCAGTAGGCGGACTAGCCTGGTCGCTTACGAGCAGTACTTC. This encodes CASRRTSLVAYEQYF.

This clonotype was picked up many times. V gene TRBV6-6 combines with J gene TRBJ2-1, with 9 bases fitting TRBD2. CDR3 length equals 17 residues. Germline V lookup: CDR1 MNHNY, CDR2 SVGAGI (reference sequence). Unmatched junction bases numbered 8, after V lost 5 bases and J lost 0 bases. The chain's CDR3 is CASSHGSGGSSYNEQFF. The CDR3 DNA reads TGTGCCAGCAGTCACGGTAGCGGGGGTAGCTCCTACAATGAGCAGTTCTTC.

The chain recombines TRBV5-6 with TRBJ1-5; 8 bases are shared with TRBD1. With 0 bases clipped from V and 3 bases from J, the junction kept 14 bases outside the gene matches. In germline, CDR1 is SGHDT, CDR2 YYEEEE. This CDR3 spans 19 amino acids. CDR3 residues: CASSLAPKTGVFDNQPQHF. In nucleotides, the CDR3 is TGTGCCAGCAGCTTGGCCCCCAAGACAGGGGTCTTTGACAATCAGCCCCAGCATTTT.

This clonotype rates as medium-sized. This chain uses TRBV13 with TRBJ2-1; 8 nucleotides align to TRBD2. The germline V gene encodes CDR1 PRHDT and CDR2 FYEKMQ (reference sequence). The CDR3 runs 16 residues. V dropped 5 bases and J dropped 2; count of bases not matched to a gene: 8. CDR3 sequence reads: CASSRRSGLAYNEQFF. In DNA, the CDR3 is TGTGCCAGCAGCCGACGCTCGGGACTAGCCTACAATGAGCAGTTCTTC. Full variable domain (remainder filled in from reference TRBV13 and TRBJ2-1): AAGVIQSPRHLIKEKRETATLKCYPIPRHDTVYWYQQGPGQDPQFLISFYEKMQSDKGSIPDRFSAQQFSDYHSELNMSSLELGDSALYFCASSRRSGLAYNEQFFGPGTRLTVL.

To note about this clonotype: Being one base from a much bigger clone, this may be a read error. CDR3 sequence: CVSSLANMNTEAFF. CDR3 nucleotides: TGCGTCAGCAGCTTGGCAAATATGAACACTGAAGCTTTCTTT. V is TRBV5-1 and J is TRBJ1-1; D remains unclear. Per the germline V gene, CDR1 is SGHRS and CDR2 is YFSETQ. The CDR3 spans 14 residues. Supplemented by reference TRBV5-1 and TRBJ1-1, the full variable domain reads KAGVTQTPRYLIKTRGQQVTLSCSPISGHRSVSWYQQTPGQGLQFLFEYFSETQRNKGNFPGRFSGRQFSNSRSEMNVSTLELGDSALYLCVSSLANMNTEAFFGQGTRLTVV.

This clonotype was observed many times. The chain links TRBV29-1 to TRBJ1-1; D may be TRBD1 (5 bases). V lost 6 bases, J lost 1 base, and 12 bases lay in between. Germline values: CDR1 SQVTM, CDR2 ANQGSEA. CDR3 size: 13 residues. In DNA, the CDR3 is TGCAGCGTGAACTTCAGGGAGAACACTGAAGCTTTCTTT. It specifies CSVNFRENTEAFF.